These T cell receptor beta chains were read from a single sample in a study of low-dose radiotherapy and immunotherapy resistance in tumors. TCRdb itself ran the reads through MiXCR, one entry per CDR3 protein. The sample holds tens of thousands of distinct CDR3 sequences; less than 25% are singletons and the top ten take roughly 13%. The specimen comprised PBMCs, sampled after low-dose radiotherapy plus immunotherapy. The receptors were gathered from a female donor with ovarian cancer. Each CDR3 is given with its conserved first and last residue. A D gene is named only where the DNA matches it firmly. Clone size, where shown, is once, few, many, or a class for clones that have expanded.

>few|15|TRBV27|.|TRBJ2-3
TGTGCCAGCAGCCCGGGACCGCGCGGGACAGATACGCAGTATTTT
CASSPGPRGTDTQYF
>many|17|TRBV6-2/TRBV6-3|TRBD2|TRBJ2-3
TGTGCCAGCAGTTATCCCCTGCTAGCGGTCGGCACAGATACGCAGTATTTT
CASSYPLLAVGTDTQYF
>many|13|TRBV6-2/TRBV6-3|.|TRBJ1-2
TGTGCCAGCAGGCCACAGGGACACTATGGCTACACCTTC
CASRPQGHYGYTF
>many|13|TRBV18|.|TRBJ1-2
TGTGCCAGCTCACCACCGGCAAGGACTGGCTACACCTTC
CASSPPARTGYTF
>many|18|TRBV20-1|TRBD2|TRBJ2-2
TGCAGTGCTCTTCGGACTAGCGGGGGCCGGCTGGGGACCGGGGAGCTGTTTTTT
CSALRTSGGRLGTGELFF
>many|10|TRBV2|.|TRBJ2-3
TGTGCCAGCAGTGACGGGACGCAGTATTTT
CASSDGTQYF
>many|17|TRBV10-1|TRBD2|TRBJ2-2
TGCGCCAGCAGTGACGGACTAGCGGGAAATATTGGCGGGGAGCTGTTTTTT
CASSDGLAGNIGGELFF
>many|15|TRBV20-1|.|TRBJ2-3
TGCAGTGCTCTCCCAGCCGGGGACCACACAGATACGCAGTATTTT
CSALPAGDHTDTQYF
>many|12|TRBV12-3/TRBV12-4|.|TRBJ2-2
TGTGCCAGCACCAGGGACACCGGGGAGCTGTTTTTT
CASTRDTGELFF
>few|15|TRBV6-8|.|TRBJ1-3
TGTGCCAGCAAACAGGGTGTCTGGGATGGAAACACCATATATTTT
CASKQGVWDGNTIYF
>many|16|TRBV19|TRBD1|TRBJ2-7
TGTGCCAGTAGTAGTAGACCCGGGACAGCCATTTACGAGCAGTACTTC
CASSSRPGTAIYEQYF
>many|13|TRBV3-1|.|TRBJ2-5
TGTGCCAGCAGCCAAAGTCGGACCGCCGCGGAGTACTTC
CASSQSRTAAEYF
>many|16|TRBV12-3/TRBV12-4|TRBD2|TRBJ2-7
TGTGCCAGCAGCTCTACCGGGACTAGCGGGAGTAGGAAGCAGTACTTC
CASSSTGTSGSRKQYF
>many|12|TRBV3-1|.|TRBJ2-7
TGTGCCAGCAGCCGGATGTGGGACGAGCAGTACTTC
CASSRMWDEQYF
>many|14|TRBV7-3|.|TRBJ1-6
TGTGCCAGCGGCGAAGGCTCCTATAATTCACCCCTCCACTTT
CASGEGSYNSPLHF
>many|16|TRBV6-2/TRBV6-3|.|TRBJ1-5
TGTGCCAGCAGTTACTCGACGGTGAATAGCAATCAGCCCCAGCATTTT
CASSYSTVNSNQPQHF
>many|16|TRBV6-2/TRBV6-3|.|TRBJ2-3
TGTGCCAGCAGAAGGGGGGCCCCCTCAAGCACAGATACGCAGTATTTT
CASRRGAPSSTDTQYF
>many|15|TRBV28|TRBD2|TRBJ2-7
TGTGCCAGCAGTTCATTGGGAGGGAAGTTCTACGAGCAGTACTTC
CASSSLGGKFYEQYF
>many|13|TRBV6-2/TRBV6-3|.|TRBJ1-5
TGTGCCAGCAGTTACGGTCGCAATCAGCCCCAGCATTTT
CASSYGRNQPQHF
>many|15|TRBV6-6|.|TRBJ1-1
TGTGCCAGCAGTTACCCCGGACAGACGGGCACTGAAGCTTTCTTT
CASSYPGQTGTEAFF
>many|18|TRBV4-1|TRBD1|TRBJ2-6
TGCGCCAGCAGCCAAGAGGGGACAGGGGTGACTGGGGCCAACGTCCTGACTTTC
CASSQEGTGVTGANVLTF
>.|17|TRBV7-3|.|TRBJ2-3
TGTGCCAGCAGCTTAACGGGGTCCCAATTGGGCACAGATACGCAGTATTTT
CASSLTGSQLGTDTQYF
>many|14|TRBV5-1|.|TRBJ2-2
TGCGCCAGCAGCTCTGACGGTGACACCGGGGAGCTGTTTTTT
CASSSDGDTGELFF
>many|12|TRBV9|.|TRBJ1-1
TGTGCCAGCAGCTTGTCGGACACTGAAGCTTTCTTT
CASSLSDTEAFF
>.|16|TRBV10-3|.|TRBJ2-2
.
CAISESRENTGELFFF
>many|12|TRBV6-2/TRBV6-3|.|TRBJ1-5
TGTGCCAGCAGTTACTCGAGGGGGGCCCAGCATTTT
CASSYSRGAQHF
>many|14|TRBV12-3/TRBV12-4|.|TRBJ2-7
TGTGCCAGCAGTCAGGGGGGTGCCTCCTACGAGCAGTACTTC
CASSQGGASYEQYF
>many|15|TRBV20-1|TRBD2|TRBJ2-3
TGCAGTGCTAGGGGGGCTAGCGGGAAAACAGATACGCAGTATTTT
CSARGASGKTDTQYF
>many|13|TRBV4-1|.|TRBJ1-2
TGCGCCAGCAGCCAATATGAGGTTGCGGGCTACACCTTC
CASSQYEVAGYTF
>many|17|TRBV20-1|.|TRBJ2-3
TGCAGTGCTAGAGATGCCCGTGGAGGGACTAGCACAGATACGCAGTATTTT
CSARDARGGTSTDTQYF
>many|19|TRBV28|.|TRBJ1-5
TGTGCCAGCAGATCAGGATCCCTGTGGGGCGAGGGGGGTAATCAGCCCCAGCATTTT
CASRSGSLWGEGGNQPQHF
>many|16|TRBV6-2/TRBV6-3|TRBD1|TRBJ2-7
TGTGCCAGCAGTATAGGGGGGACAGGATTAATCTACGAGCAGTACTTC
CASSIGGTGLIYEQYF
>many|16|TRBV2|TRBD2|TRBJ2-1
TGTGCCAGCAGCGGGGGACTAGCGGGGGTCTACAATGAGCAGTTCTTC
CASSGGLAGVYNEQFF
>many|16|TRBV20-1|.|TRBJ2-1
TGCAGTGCTAGGGATTGGGGTAGCGACTCCTACAATGAGCAGTTCTTC
CSARDWGSDSYNEQFF
>.|14|TRBV7-8|TRBD1|TRBJ2-7
TGTGCCAGCAGCTTCCGGGACAGGAACTACGAGCAGTACTTC
CASSFRDRNYEQYF
>few|16|TRBV7-9|.|TRBJ2-1
TGTGCCAGCAGCTCGACTTCAGTGCCGGGTTACAATGAGCAGTTCTTC
CASSSTSVPGYNEQFF
>many|17|TRBV13|TRBD2|TRBJ2-3
TGTGCCAGCAGCTTCGGTAGCGGGGGAAGCTTGGCAGATACGCAGTATTTT
CASSFGSGGSLADTQYF
>.|15|TRBV11-3|.|TRBJ2-1
TGTGCCAGCAGCTTGGGAGTGCAGGGGAGATATGAGCAGTTCTTC
CASSLGVQGRYEQFF
>many|14|TRBV11-3|TRBD1|TRBJ2-7
TGTGCCAGCAGCCCGGACAGGGCCACCTACGAGCAGTACTTC
CASSPDRATYEQYF
>many|14|TRBV7-8|.|TRBJ1-4
TGTGCCAGCAGCTTAAGGGACCGGGGAGGAAAACTGTTTTTT
CASSLRDRGGKLFF
>many|14|TRBV20-1|TRBD1|TRBJ2-5
TGCAGTGCTACTCGGCAGGGGGCGGGAGAGACCCAGTACTTC
CSATRQGAGETQYF
>.|17|TRBV10-3|.|TRBJ2-2
TGTGCCATCAGTGAGCCCCGGGAGAGAGGGAACACCGGGGAGCTGTTTTTT
CAISEPRERGNTGELFF
>many|17|TRBV6-2/TRBV6-3|TRBD1|TRBJ1-4
TGTGCCAGCAGTCCCTTACCAGGGGGCCCAACTAATGAAAAACTGTTTTTT
CASSPLPGGPTNEKLFF
>many|16|TRBV7-2|TRBD2|TRBJ2-3
TGTGCCAGCAGCTTTTTGCCTAGCGGGAGGGCAGATACGCAGTATTTT
CASSFLPSGRADTQYF
>.|16|TRBV3-1|.|TRBJ1-1
TGTGCCAGCAGCCAAAGGGTAGGGGTCATGAACACTGAAGCTTTCTTT
CASSQRVGVMNTEAFF
>many|13|TRBV6-2/TRBV6-3|.|TRBJ1-2
TGTGCCAGCAGTTACGGGGGGAACTATGGCTACACCTTC
CASSYGGNYGYTF
>many|17|TRBV14|.|TRBJ1-1
TGTGCCAGCAGCCTCTGGCACACGTTCGGGATGAACACTGAAGCTTTCTTT
CASSLWHTFGMNTEAFF
>many|16|TRBV4-3|TRBD2|TRBJ2-3
TGCGCCAGCAGCCATATCAGCGGGAGGGACACAGATACGCAGTATTTT
CASSHISGRDTDTQYF
>many|11|TRBV7-2|.|TRBJ2-7
TGTGCCAGCAGCCTCTACCACGAGCAGTACTTC
CASSLYHEQYF
>.|16|TRBV18|TRBD2|TRBJ2-1
TGTGCCAGCTCACCACCGCGGACTAGCGGTTACAATGAGCAGTTCTTC
CASSPPRTSGYNEQFF